This T cell receptor (beta chain) came from a study of blood T cells in healthy people across ages. Findings of the study overall: Calculation of diversity from one million T cells yielded estimates considered to be underestimates.

CDR1 DFQATT and CDR2 SNEGSKA come from the germline V gene (reference sequence). V dropped 4 bases and J dropped 5 bases, with 14 bases sitting between them. This CDR3 contains 13 residues. The authors ran a second PCR of about 7 to 11 cycles using a sample-barcoded 5' primer and a J-beta primer mix. TCRdb re-called the 5' RACE reads with MiXCR, one entry per CDR3 protein. The table shows 650,000 to 1,000,000 distinct CDR3 sequences, with under 40% occurring only once. Of note for this clonotype: As yet, its antigen is unknown.

The sample consisted of blood. This clonotype was obtained from a man younger than 35 in good health. The chain recombines TRBV20-1 with TRBJ1-1; D gene ambiguous. The CDR3, as DNA: TGCAGTGCTACGCCGACAAGGCCGACTGAAGCTTTCTTT. It encodes CSATPTRPTEAFF.